The clone carrying this T cell receptor beta chain occurred a few times. Its antigen remains unknown. The data derive from a study of CD8 T cells in ankylosing spondylitis. Whole-study results and caveats: What appeared characteristic of ankylosing spondylitis blood was a TCR beta motif of eight highly homologous variants.

Each CDR3 protein is one row after TCRdb ran MiXCR on the 5' RACE reads. The sample contains roughly 440,000 distinct CDR3 sequences, approximately 17% of which appear only once. J was trimmed by 7 bases and V by 4 bases; bases with no gene match: 12. Germline assignment: CDR1 SGHTA and CDR2 FQGNSA. The CDR3 runs to 16 residues. Sequenced sample: blood, either unsorted or a sorted T cell fraction (not recorded which). The genes are TRBV7-2 and TRBJ2-1; TRBD1 aligns across 8 bases. The sequence derives from a male donor with ankylosing spondylitis. The CDR3 loop is CASSYLGTGSQNEQFF. The CDR3 nucleotides are TGTGCCAGCAGCTATCTCGGGACAGGCTCACAAAATGAGCAGTTCTTC.